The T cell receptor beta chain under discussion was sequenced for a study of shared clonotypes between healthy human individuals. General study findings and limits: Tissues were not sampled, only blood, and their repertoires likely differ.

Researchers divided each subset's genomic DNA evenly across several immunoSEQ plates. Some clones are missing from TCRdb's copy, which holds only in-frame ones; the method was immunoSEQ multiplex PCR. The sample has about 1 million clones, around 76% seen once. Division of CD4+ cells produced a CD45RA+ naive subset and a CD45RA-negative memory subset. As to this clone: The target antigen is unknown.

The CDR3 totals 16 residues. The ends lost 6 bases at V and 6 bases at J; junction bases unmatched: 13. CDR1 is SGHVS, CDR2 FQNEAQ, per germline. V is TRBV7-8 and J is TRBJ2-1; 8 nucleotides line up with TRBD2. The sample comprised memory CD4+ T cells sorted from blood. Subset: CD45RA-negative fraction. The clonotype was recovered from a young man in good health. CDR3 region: CASSVASGRSGNEQFF. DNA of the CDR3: TGTGCCAGCAGTGTGGCCAGCGGGAGATCTGGCAATGAGCAGTTCTTC.